The source of this T cell receptor beta chain is a study of human T cells and chemical hapten exposure. Study-wide points: Versus controls, expanded TCRs had significantly more large CDR3 similarity clusters.

MiXCR, run by TCRdb on the RACE reads, gives a single entry per CDR3 protein. Of 250,000 to 300,000 distinct CDR3 sequences in the sample, around 7.3% were seen once. Noted time point: pre-sensitization, week 0. The treatment: therapeutic diphenylcyclopropenone sensitization with weekly scalp DPC. Many counts were recorded for this clonotype. Its antigen is currently unknown. Trimming removed 4 bases at V and 8 bases at J, with 30 bases between. Germline CDR1 reads SGHRS; CDR2 reads YFSETQ. This CDR3 region has 19 residues. This TCR was recovered from a man between 18 and 29 years old with alopecia areata. Some clones in this sample may be carry-over from other donors' samples. The gene calls are TRBV5-1 and TRBJ1-4; tentatively, D is TRBD1 (5 bases). Specimen: whole blood, collected in connection with sensitization to the hapten diphenylcyclopropenone (DPC). The CDR3 sequence: CASSHVDGDPREYLEKLFF. The CDR3, as DNA: TGCGCCAGCAGCCACGTTGATGGGGACCCGCGCGAATATTTAGAAAAACTGTTTTTT.